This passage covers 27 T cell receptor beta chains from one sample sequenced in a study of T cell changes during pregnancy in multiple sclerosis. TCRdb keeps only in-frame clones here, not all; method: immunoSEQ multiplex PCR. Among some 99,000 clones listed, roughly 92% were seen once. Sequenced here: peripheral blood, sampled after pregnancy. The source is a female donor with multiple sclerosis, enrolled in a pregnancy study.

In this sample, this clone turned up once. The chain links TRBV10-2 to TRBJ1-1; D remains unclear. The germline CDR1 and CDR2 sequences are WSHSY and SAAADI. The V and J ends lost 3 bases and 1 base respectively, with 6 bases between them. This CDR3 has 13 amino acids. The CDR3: CASSEVRNTEAFF. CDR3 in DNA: TGCGCCAGCAGTGAAGTGCGGAACACTGAAGCTTTCTTT.

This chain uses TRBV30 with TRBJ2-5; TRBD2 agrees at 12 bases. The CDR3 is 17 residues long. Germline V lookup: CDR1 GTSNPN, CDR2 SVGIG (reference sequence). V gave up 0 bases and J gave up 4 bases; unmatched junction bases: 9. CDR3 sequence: CAWSVLRTSGVRETQYF. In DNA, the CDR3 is TGTGCCTGGAGTGTACTGCGGACTAGCGGGGTCAGAGAGACCCAGTACTTC.

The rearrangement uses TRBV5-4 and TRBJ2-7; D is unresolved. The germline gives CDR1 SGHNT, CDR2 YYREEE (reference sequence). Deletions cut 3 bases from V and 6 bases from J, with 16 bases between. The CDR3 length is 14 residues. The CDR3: CASSSQSSGSEQYF. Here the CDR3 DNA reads TGTGCCAGCAGCTCCCAGAGTTCGGGTAGCGAGCAGTACTTC.

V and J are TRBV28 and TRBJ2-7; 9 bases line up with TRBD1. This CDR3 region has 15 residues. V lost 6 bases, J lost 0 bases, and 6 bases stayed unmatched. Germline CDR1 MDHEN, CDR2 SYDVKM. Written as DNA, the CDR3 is TGTGCCAGCAGACCTACGACAGGGGGCTCCTACGAGCAGTACTTC. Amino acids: CASRPTTGGSYEQYF.

The CDR3 here is CASSPQSTGTGYTGELFF. The CDR3 region has the DNA TGTGCCAGCAGCCCACAAAGTACGGGGACAGGCTACACCGGGGAGCTGTTTTTT. This chain joins TRBV7-9 and TRBJ2-2, with 8 bases aligning to TRBD1. Germline V gene sequence: CDR1 SEHNR, CDR2 FQNEAQ (reference sequence). V shed 5 bases and J 3 bases; nucleotides not matched to a gene: 14. CDR3 length: 18 amino acids.

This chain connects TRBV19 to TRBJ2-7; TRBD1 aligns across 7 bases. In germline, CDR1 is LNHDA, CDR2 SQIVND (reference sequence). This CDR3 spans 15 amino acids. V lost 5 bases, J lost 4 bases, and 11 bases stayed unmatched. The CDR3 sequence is CASSLISGQIYEQYF. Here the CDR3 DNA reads TGTGCCAGTAGTTTAATCTCGGGACAGATATACGAGCAGTACTTC.

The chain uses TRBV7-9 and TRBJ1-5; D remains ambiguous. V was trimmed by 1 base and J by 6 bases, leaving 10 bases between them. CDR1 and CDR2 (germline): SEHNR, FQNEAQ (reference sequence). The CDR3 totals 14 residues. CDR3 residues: CASSLGAPGQPQHF. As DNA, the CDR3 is TGTGCCAGCAGCTTAGGGGCCCCTGGTCAGCCCCAGCATTTT.

DNA of the CDR3: TGTGCCAGCAGTTTGAGTGGGGGGCTCGGGAGGTACGAGCAGTACTTC. Amino acids: CASSLSGGLGRYEQYF. V gene TRBV27 combines with J gene TRBJ2-7; a possible D gene is TRBD2 (7 bases). CDR1 is MNHEY and CDR2 is SMNVEV in the germline V gene (reference sequence). This CDR3 is 16 amino acids long. V lost 3 bases and J 4 bases, leaving 19 bases between the germline ends.

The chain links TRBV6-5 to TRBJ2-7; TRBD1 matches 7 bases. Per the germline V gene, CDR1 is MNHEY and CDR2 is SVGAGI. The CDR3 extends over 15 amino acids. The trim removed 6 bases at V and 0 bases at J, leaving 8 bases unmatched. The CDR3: CASRRRTGASYEQYF. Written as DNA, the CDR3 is TGTGCCAGCAGAAGACGGACAGGAGCCTCCTACGAGCAGTACTTC.

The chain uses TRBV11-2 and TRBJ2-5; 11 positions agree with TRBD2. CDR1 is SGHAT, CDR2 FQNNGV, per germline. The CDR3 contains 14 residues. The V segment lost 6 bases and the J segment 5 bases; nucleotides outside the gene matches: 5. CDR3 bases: TGTGCCAGCAGTTTTCTAGCGGGAGGCGAGACCCAGTACTTC. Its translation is CASSFLAGGETQYF.

The CDR3 spells CAISESISDLQETQYF. The CDR3 DNA sequence: TGTGCCATCAGTGAGTCGATATCAGATTTACAAGAGACCCAGTACTTC. The rearrangement joins TRBV10-3 to TRBJ2-5; D is uncertain. CDR1 is ENHRY, CDR2 SYGVKD, per germline. Trimming removed 0 bases from V and 2 bases from J, with 13 bases in between. The CDR3 contains 16 residues.

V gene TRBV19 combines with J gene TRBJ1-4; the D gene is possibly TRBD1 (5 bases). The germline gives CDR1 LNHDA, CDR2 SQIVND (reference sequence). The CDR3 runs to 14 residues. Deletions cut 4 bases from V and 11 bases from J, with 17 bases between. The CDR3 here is CASSTSGLEGKLFF. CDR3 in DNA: TGTGCCAGTAGTACCTCGGGACTTGAGGGGAAACTGTTTTTT.

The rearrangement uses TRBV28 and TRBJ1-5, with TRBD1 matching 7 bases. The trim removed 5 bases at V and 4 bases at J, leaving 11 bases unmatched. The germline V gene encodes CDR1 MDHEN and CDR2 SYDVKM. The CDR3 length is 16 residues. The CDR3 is CASSPGLHRGNQPQHF. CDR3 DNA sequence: TGTGCCAGCAGTCCCGGTCTTCACAGGGGAAATCAGCCCCAGCATTTT.

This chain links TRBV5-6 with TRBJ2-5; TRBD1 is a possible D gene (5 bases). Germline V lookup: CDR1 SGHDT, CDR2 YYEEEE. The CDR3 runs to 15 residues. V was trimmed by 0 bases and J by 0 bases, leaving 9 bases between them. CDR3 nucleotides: TGTGCCAGCAGCTTGGGACAGCCCTACCAAGAGACCCAGTACTTC. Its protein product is CASSLGQPYQETQYF.

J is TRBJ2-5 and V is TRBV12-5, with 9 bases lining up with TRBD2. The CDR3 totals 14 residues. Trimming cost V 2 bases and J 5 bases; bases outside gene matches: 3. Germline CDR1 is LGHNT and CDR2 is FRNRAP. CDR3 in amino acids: CASGLSTSGETQYF. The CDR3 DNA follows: TGTGCTAGTGGTTTGTCGACTAGCGGTGAGACCCAGTACTTC. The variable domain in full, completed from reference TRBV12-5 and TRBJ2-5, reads DARVTQTPRHKVTEMGQEVTMRCQPILGHNTVFWYRQTMMQGLELLAYFRNRAPLDDSGMPKDRFSAEMPDATLATLKIQPSEPRDSAVYFCASGLSTSGETQYFGPGTRLLVL.

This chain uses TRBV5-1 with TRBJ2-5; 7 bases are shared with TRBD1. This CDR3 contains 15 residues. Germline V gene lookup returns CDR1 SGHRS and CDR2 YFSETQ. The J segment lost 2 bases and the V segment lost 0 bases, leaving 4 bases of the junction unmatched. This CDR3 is CASSLGTGAQETQYF. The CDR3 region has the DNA TGCGCCAGCAGCTTGGGTACAGGGGCTCAAGAGACCCAGTACTTC.

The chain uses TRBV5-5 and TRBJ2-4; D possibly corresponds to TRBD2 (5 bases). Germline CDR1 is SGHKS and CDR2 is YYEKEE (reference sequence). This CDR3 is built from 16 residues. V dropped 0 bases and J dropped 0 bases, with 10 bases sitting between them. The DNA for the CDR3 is TGTGCCAGCAGCTTGGCGGCAGGACTAGCCAAAAACATTCAGTACTTC. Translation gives CASSLAAGLAKNIQYF.

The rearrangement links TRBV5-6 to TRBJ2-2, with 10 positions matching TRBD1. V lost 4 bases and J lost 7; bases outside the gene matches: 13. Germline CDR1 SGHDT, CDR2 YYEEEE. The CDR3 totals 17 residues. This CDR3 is CASSVDRGRGRIGELFF. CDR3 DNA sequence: TGTGCCAGCAGCGTCGACAGGGGGCGCGGAAGAATCGGGGAGCTGTTTTTT.

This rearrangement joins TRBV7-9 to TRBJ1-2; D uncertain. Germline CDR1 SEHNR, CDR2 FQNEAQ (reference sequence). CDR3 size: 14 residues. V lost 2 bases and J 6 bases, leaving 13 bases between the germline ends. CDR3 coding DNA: TGTGCCAGCAGCTTAATCGTACAGAATGATGGCTACACCTTC. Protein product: CASSLIVQNDGYTF. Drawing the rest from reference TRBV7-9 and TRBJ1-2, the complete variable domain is DTGVSQNPRHKITKRGQNVTFRCDPISEHNRLYWYRQTLGQGPEFLTYFQNEAQLEKSRLLSDRFSAERPKGSFSTLEIQRTEQGDSAMYLCASSLIVQNDGYTFGSGTRLTVV.

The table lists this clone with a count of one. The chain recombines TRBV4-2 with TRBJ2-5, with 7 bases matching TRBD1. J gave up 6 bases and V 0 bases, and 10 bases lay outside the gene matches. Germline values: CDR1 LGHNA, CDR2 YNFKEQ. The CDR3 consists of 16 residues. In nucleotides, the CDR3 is TGTGCCAGCAGCCAAGATTCTGAGGGACAGATAAAGACCCAGTACTTC. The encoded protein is CASSQDSEGQIKTQYF.

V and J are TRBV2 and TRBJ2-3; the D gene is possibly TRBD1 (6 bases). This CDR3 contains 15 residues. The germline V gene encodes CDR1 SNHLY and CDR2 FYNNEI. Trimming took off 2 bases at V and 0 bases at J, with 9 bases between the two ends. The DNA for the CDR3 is TGTGCCAGCAGTGAACTCGGACAGAGCACAGATACGCAGTATTTT. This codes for CASSELGQSTDTQYF.

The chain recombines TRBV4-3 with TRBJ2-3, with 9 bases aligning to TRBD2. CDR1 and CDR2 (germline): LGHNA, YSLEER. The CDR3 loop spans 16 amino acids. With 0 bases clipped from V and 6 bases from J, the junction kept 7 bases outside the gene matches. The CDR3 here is CASSQDPSGIEDTQYF. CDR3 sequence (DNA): TGCGCCAGCAGCCAAGATCCTAGCGGGATAGAGGATACGCAGTATTTT.

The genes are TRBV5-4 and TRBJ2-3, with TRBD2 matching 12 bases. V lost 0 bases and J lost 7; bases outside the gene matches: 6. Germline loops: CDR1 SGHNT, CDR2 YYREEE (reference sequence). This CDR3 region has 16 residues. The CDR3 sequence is CASSLETSGSLNTQYF. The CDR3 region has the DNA TGTGCCAGCAGCTTGGAGACTAGCGGGAGTCTCAATACGCAGTATTTT.

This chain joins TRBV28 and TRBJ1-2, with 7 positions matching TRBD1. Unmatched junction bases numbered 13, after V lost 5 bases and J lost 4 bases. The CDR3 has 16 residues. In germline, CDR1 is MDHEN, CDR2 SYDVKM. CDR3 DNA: TGTGCCAGCAGTCTTCAGCTCCGGGACAGCCTCTATGGCTACACCTTC. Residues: CASSLQLRDSLYGYTF.

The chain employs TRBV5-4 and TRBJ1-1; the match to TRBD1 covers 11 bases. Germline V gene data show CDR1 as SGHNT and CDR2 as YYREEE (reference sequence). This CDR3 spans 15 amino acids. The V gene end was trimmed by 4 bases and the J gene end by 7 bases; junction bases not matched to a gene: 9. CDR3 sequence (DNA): TGTGCCAGCAGCCCTGGACAGGGGGCGGCGGTTGAAGCTTTCTTT. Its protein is CASSPGQGAAVEAFF.

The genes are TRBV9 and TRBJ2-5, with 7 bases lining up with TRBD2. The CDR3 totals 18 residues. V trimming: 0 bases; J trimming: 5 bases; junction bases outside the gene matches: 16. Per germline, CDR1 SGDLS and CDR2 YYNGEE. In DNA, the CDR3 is TGTGCCAGCAGCGTAGGTGGGGGGGTCGGGGGAGGAAGGGAGACCCAGTACTTC. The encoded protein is CASSVGGGVGGGRETQYF.

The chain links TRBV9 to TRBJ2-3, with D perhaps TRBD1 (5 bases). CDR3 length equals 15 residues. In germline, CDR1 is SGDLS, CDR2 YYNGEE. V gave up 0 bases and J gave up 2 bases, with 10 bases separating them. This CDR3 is CASSVGPGYTDTQYF. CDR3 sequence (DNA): TGTGCCAGCAGCGTAGGCCCAGGGTACACAGATACGCAGTATTTT.